These 20 T cell receptor beta chains share one sample of origin, sequenced in a study of cytomegalovirus exposure and HLA in healthy donors. PCR primers comprised 60 Vbeta and 13 Jbeta primers. The assay was immunoSEQ multiplex PCR, and TCRdb's table has in-frame clones only and misses some. This listing includes about 39,000 clones. Sequenced material: PBMCs. All receptors come from a woman younger than 45 in good health and CMV-seropositive.

The chain joins TRBV7-2 to TRBJ2-3; the match to TRBD1 covers 8 bases. Germline assignment: CDR1 SGHTA and CDR2 FQGNSA. The CDR3 has 14 amino acids. With 5 bases clipped from V and 0 bases from J, the junction kept 1 base outside the gene matches. CDR3 in amino acids: CASSDRGSTDTQYF. CDR3 coding DNA: TGTGCCAGCAGCGACAGGGGTAGCACAGATACGCAGTATTTT.

The rearrangement joins TRBV19 to TRBJ2-1; TRBD2 matches 8 bases. V lost 5 bases to trimming and J lost 7 bases; unmatched junction nucleotides: 13. This CDR3 contains 16 residues. The germline V gene encodes CDR1 LNHDA and CDR2 SQIVND (reference sequence). The CDR3 reads CASSPGVRGGWNEQFF. In DNA, the CDR3 is TGTGCCAGTAGTCCTGGAGTGCGCGGGGGGTGGAATGAGCAGTTCTTC.

The gene calls are TRBV4-2 and TRBJ2-1, with D uncertain. The CDR3 runs to 12 residues. Germline V gives CDR1 LGHNA, CDR2 YNFKEQ. Trimming took 4 bases from V and 10 from J, leaving 11 bases between them. Here the CDR3 reads CASSPNLREQFF. In nucleotides, the CDR3 is TGTGCCAGCAGCCCAAACTTGAGGGAGCAGTTCTTC.

CDR3 sequence reads: CASSPQRGTGELFF. Here the CDR3 DNA reads TGTGCCAGTAGTCCCCAACGAGGCACCGGGGAGCTGTTTTTT. The rearrangement links TRBV19 to TRBJ2-2, with D hard to call. The CDR3 is made up of 14 amino acids. The V and J ends lost 5 bases and 4 bases respectively, with 11 bases between them. Germline-derived CDR1 and CDR2 are LNHDA and SQIVND (reference sequence). Full variable domain (rest looked up from reference TRBV19 and TRBJ2-2): DGGITQSPKYLFRKEGQNVTLSCEQNLNHDAMYWYRQDPGQGLRLIYYSQIVNDFQKGDIAEGYSVSREKKESFPLTVTSAQKNPTAFYLCASSPQRGTGELFFGEGSRLTVL.

The chain uses TRBV6-4 and TRBJ2-5, with 9 bases matching TRBD1. Germline assignment: CDR1 MRHNA and CDR2 SNTAGT. The V and J ends lost 5 bases and 6 bases, in that order; junction bases with no gene match: 4. CDR3 length: 13 residues. The chain's CDR3 is CASSRDRGKTQYF. In DNA form, the CDR3 reads TGTGCCAGCAGTCGTGACAGGGGGAAGACCCAGTACTTC.

This chain joins TRBV5-1 and TRBJ2-3, with 16 bases lining up with TRBD2. The germline V gene encodes CDR1 SGHRS and CDR2 YFSETQ. This CDR3 is built from 18 residues. Losses at the gene ends were 0 bases for V and 0 bases for J; bases not matched to a gene: 1. CDR3 in DNA: TGCGCCAGCAGCTTGGGGGGACTAGCGGGGGGGAGCACAGATACGCAGTATTTT. Translating it yields CASSLGGLAGGSTDTQYF.

V usage is TRBV10-3 and J usage is TRBJ2-1; TRBD2 agrees at 8 bases. Germline V gene sequence: CDR1 ENHRY, CDR2 SYGVKD. The CDR3 spans 15 residues. The trim removed 3 bases at V and 8 bases at J, leaving 9 bases unmatched. The CDR3 is CAISDGGLVVHEQFF. CDR3 coding DNA: TGTGCCATCAGTGACGGGGGACTAGTAGTTCATGAGCAGTTCTTC.

V is TRBV30 and J is TRBJ1-3; D call uncertain. V dropped 0 bases and J dropped 0 bases, with 9 bases sitting between them. Looked up from germline, CDR1 is GTSNPN and CDR2 is SVGIG (reference sequence). This CDR3 has 15 residues. The CDR3 DNA reads as TGTGCCTGGAGTGTACTTGGCGGCTCTGGAAACACCATATATTTT. Translated, it gives CAWSVLGGSGNTIYF.

The chain recombines TRBV6-5 with TRBJ2-2; possibly TRBD2 for D (7 bases). CDR1 and CDR2 from the germline V gene are MNHEY and SVGAGI. This CDR3 comprises 16 residues. The V end lost 1 base, the J end lost 1 base, and 10 bases lay between the germline ends. The CDR3 nucleotides read TGTGCCAGCAGTTACTTGCGGGGGCGGAACACCGGGGAGCTGTTTTTT. The encoded protein is CASSYLRGRNTGELFF.

The genes are TRBV5-4 and TRBJ2-1; no firm D call. The germline CDR1 and CDR2 sequences are SGHNT and YYREEE (reference sequence). V gave up 2 bases and J gave up 7 bases, with 4 bases separating them. The CDR3 consists of 11 residues. CDR3: CASSFSNEQFF. CDR3 nucleotide sequence: TGTGCCAGCAGCTTTAGTAATGAGCAGTTCTTC.

The chain has TRBV11-3 and TRBJ1-2; TRBD1 matches 7 bases. The CDR3 loop spans 14 amino acids. Germline V lookup: CDR1 SGHNT, CDR2 YENEEA. Trimming at V came to 4 bases and at J to 0 bases, leaving 2 bases not matched to a gene. CDR3 residues: CASSSGTANYGYTF. In DNA form, the CDR3 reads TGTGCCAGCAGCTCTGGGACAGCTAACTATGGCTACACCTTC.

The gene calls are TRBV2 and TRBJ2-1, with 11 bases aligning to TRBD2. The ends lost 0 bases at V and 9 bases at J; junction bases unmatched: 7. The CDR3 consists of 16 residues. Per the germline V gene, CDR1 is SNHLY and CDR2 is FYNNEI. CDR3 coding DNA: TGTGCCAGCAGTGAAGCGCCCCTAGCGGGGGGAACTGAGCAGTTCTTC. It yields the protein CASSEAPLAGGTEQFF. The full variable domain, in which reference TRBV2 and TRBJ2-1 provide the parts outside the CDR3, is EPEVTQTPSHQVTQMGQEVILRCVPISNHLYFYWYRQILGQKVEFLVSFYNNEISEKSEIFDDQFSVERPDGSNFTLKIRSTKLEDSAMYFCASSEAPLAGGTEQFFGPGTRLTVL.

V gene TRBV5-1 combines with J gene TRBJ2-1, with D perhaps matching TRBD1 (6 bases). The germline gives CDR1 SGHRS, CDR2 YFSETQ. CDR3 length: 14 amino acids. V was clipped by 0 bases and J by 7 bases, with 11 bases between them. CDR3: CASSLGPQGNEQFF. The CDR3 DNA sequence: TGCGCCAGCAGCTTGGGCCCCCAGGGGAATGAGCAGTTCTTC.

The chain is built from TRBV19 and TRBJ1-5; no clear D gene. Trimming stripped 0 bases from V and 5 bases from J, with 5 bases between. In germline, CDR1 is LNHDA, CDR2 SQIVND (reference sequence). The CDR3 is 13 residues long. For the CDR3, the DNA is TGTGCCAGTAGTATAGAGTCAGATCAGCCCCAGCATTTT. It yields the protein CASSIESDQPQHF.

This chain links TRBV11-2 with TRBJ2-3; no reliable D call. Germline assignment: CDR1 SGHAT and CDR2 FQNNGV. The CDR3 covers 13 residues. Trimming cost V 8 bases and J 0 bases, with 9 bases left between them. CDR3 in amino acids: CASGLPSTDTQYF. Here the CDR3 DNA reads TGTGCCAGCGGCCTTCCTAGCACAGATACGCAGTATTTT.

The rearrangement uses TRBV4-1 and TRBJ2-7; 10 nucleotides agree with TRBD1. Trimming at V came to 0 bases and at J to 6 bases, leaving 5 bases not matched to a gene. The CDR3 totals 15 residues. Looked up from germline, CDR1 is MGHRA and CDR2 is YSYEKL. The CDR3 nucleotides read TGCGCCAGCAGCCAAGATGGGAGGACAGGGGGCGAGCAGTACTTC. Translating it yields CASSQDGRTGGEQYF.

V usage is TRBV29-1 and J usage is TRBJ1-2; D gene unclear. The germline V gene encodes CDR1 SQVTM and CDR2 ANQGSEA. Between the trimmed V and J ends, which lost 3 bases and 4 bases, there was a span of 9 bases. The CDR3 covers 12 residues. CDR3 bases: TGCAGCGTTGACGCGGTCGGCTATGGCTACACCTTC. Translated, it gives CSVDAVGYGYTF.

J is TRBJ2-5 and V is TRBV6-6, with D tentatively TRBD1 (5 bases). This CDR3 has 15 residues. The V and J ends lost 5 bases and 1 base respectively, with 14 bases between them. Germline V CDR1 and CDR2: MNHNY, SVGAGI (reference sequence). DNA for the CDR3: TGTGCCAGCAGTCAAACCTCAGGGTCCCAAGAGACCCAGTACTTC. Translated: CASSQTSGSQETQYF.

The CDR3 sequence: CASSEVRAYEQYF. The CDR3 nucleotides are TGTGCCAGCAGTGAAGTCCGGGCCTACGAGCAGTACTTC. This sequence joins TRBV6-1 and TRBJ2-7; D ambiguous. The V and J ends lost 1 base and 2 bases respectively, with 6 bases between them. Germline V CDR1 and CDR2: MNHNS, SASEGT. The CDR3 runs to 13 residues.

This chain links TRBV7-2 with TRBJ1-5, with D possibly matching TRBD1 (5 bases). Between the trimmed V and J ends, which lost 3 bases and 6 bases, there was a span of 12 bases. CDR1 and CDR2 from the germline V gene are SGHTA and FQGNSA. This CDR3 is built from 14 residues. Here the CDR3 DNA reads TGTGCCAGCAGCTTCTCCGGTAGGGGTCAGCCCCAGCATTTT. Its protein is CASSFSGRGQPQHF.